This TCR beta chain was captured in a study of cytomegalovirus exposure and HLA in healthy donors (dated by TCRdb to the late 2010s). Broadly, across the study: An earlier analysis of 587 of the donors reported approximately 280 Gb of sequence data and 100 million to 120 million unique TCR beta sequences obtained from about 179 million T cells. An early release that covered about 640 HLA-typed donors contained approximately 300 gigabases of sequencing data and tens of millions of unique TCR sequences. Of the 300 to 500 genotyped donors, roughly 76% were placed in the genetic ancestry cluster associated with self-reported Caucasian donors. The study was designed to test whether signatures of past pathogen exposure could be identified by cataloging public T cell receptors. Using immunosequencing, the study profiled T cell repertoires from fewer than 700 subjects and related those repertoires to cytomegalovirus serostatus. Besides the first cohort of 666 subjects, a separate validation cohort made up of 90 to 150 different subjects was used. To predict cytomegalovirus infection status, the study combined high-throughput TCR immunosequencing, statistical association of individual TCRs with disease status, and machine learning. A later analysis re-analyzed previously published TCR beta repertoires from 666 donors and added high-resolution HLA genotyping to study TCR occurrence patterns. The later analysis used no new phenotypic data to find candidate immune exposures, relying instead on TCR beta sequences and their occurrence across donors. In an earlier analysis of 587 of the donors, high-throughput TCR beta sequencing was used to judge whether each TCR beta V gene segment behaved as functional or pseudogenic. Donor age, sex, ethnicity and CMV serostatus were collected together with the repertoire data. Genome-wide SNP genotypes for about 65% of the 666 donors were used in a later genetic analysis, which treated that subset as a discovery cohort. All discovery cohort repertoires had been generated using a single sequencing platform. Class I and class II HLA loci were covered by the typing at four-digit resolution. The number of donors typed differed by locus, with 629-630 for A, B, C, DRB1 and DQB1, roughly 520 for DQA1, 606 for DPA1, and over 400 for DPB1. Five DR-DQ haplotypes were treated as single units for association and clustering because of strong linkage in the cohort. Among some 400 genotyped donors of the cohort, an average of approximately 230,000 unique TCR beta nucleotide sequences were sequenced per donor, roughly a sixth of them non-productive. General study outcomes and caveats: The classifier was reported to diagnose cytomegalovirus status with high specificity and sensitivity in both the original and validation cohorts. A later analysis found that TCR association rates varied across HLA loci, with DRB1 alleles showing the most associated TCRs and HLA-C alleles the fewest. V-gene and J-gene trimming of TCR beta chains was associated with a missense DCLRE1C variant in a later genetic analysis, and the association was replicated in an independent cohort. Most CMV-associated TCR beta chains appeared to be HLA-restricted in a later analysis, and the HLA associations seemed to be driven largely by CMV exposure. Specific HLA alleles were associated with around 18,000 TCR beta sequences at a false discovery rate of 0.05 in a later analysis. For the cohort, immune exposure information was limited to CMV serostatus. A further reported finding was that TCR beta sequences accurately predicted the HLA-A and HLA-B alleles for most subjects in the first cohort. Linkage disequilibrium might explain the correlated functional status among segregating V segments, but an unknown experimental factor could not be excluded. Compared with the approximately 670-donor mean, donors in an Asian-associated ancestry cluster had fewer N-insertions in productive TCRs, according to a later genetic analysis. When HLA alleles, especially DR and DQ, strongly co-occurred, TCR associations were difficult to assign to individual alleles. While some public TCRs were present in many individuals, most TCR sequences turned up only very rarely across donors. In vitro tests confirmed that a few of the cytomegalovirus-associated TCR beta chains recognize cytomegalovirus antigens. In the study, approximately 160 TCR beta chains were listed as associated with cytomegalovirus. The authors suggested that the approach could potentially be extended to other disease states and immunological phenotypes. The presence/absence analyses assumed that sequencing depth was roughly uniform across donors, and that assumption may not be true. An earlier analysis of 450 to 750 of the donors showed that most TCR beta V segments appeared in productive rearrangements either about 87% or about 30% of the time, which broadly matched IMGT annotations. Because HLA typing was unavailable for some donors at each locus, only the typed subset was used in association tests. In a later analysis, HLA-associated TCR beta chains showed more clonal expansion and lower generation probabilities than non-associated chains that were equally common. Some IMGT-functional V segments, including TRBV6-2 and TRBV6-3, could not be told apart with the 87-base-pair reads, so those segments were excluded. The sequencing pipeline was judged likely to have produced a cluster of highly shared sequence variants as a technical artifact. A later analysis reported that several top co-occurrence clusters appeared linked to parvovirus B19, influenza, CMV and Epstein-Barr virus. The cohort was sequenced for TCR beta chains only, and without alpha or paired-chain data the features that could be detected were limited. The earlier analysis of about 600 of the donors excluded 15 to 20 rarely observed V segments, including chromosome 9 orphons, because counts were too low.

The library was obtained by the immunoSEQ multiplex PCR assay. For the multiplex PCR, a mixture combining 60 forward primers for TCR Vbeta segments and 13 reverse primers for TCR Jbeta segments was used. The CDR3 region of rearranged TCR beta genes was amplified from genomic DNA by a multiplex PCR assay. The amplified TCR beta libraries were sequenced on the Illumina HiSeq System as 87-base-pair reads. As for the original processing: A later analysis tallied tens of millions of unique TCR beta chains across the roughly 610 repertoires, and approximately 12 million of those chains were shared by two or more donors. A nearest-neighbor algorithm error-corrected the raw reads and collapsed the reads into unique sequences, merging closely related sequences to remove PCR and sequencing errors. V, D and J gene segments were assigned by aligning CDR3 sequences to IMGT reference sequences. For a sequence to be retained, a match of at least six nucleotides to both a V gene segment and a J gene segment was required. A rearrangement was called productive if the CDR3 had no stop codons and remained in frame with V and J, and every other rearrangement was called non-productive. Following IMGT convention, CDR3 was defined as the stretch from the second conserved V-encoded cysteine up to the conserved J-encoded phenylalanine. In an earlier analysis of roughly 610 of the donors, sequences lacking an unambiguous match to a single V gene segment were excluded. An earlier analysis of a few hundred of the donors called V segments functional above 56.7% productive rearrangements and segregating when the between-donor standard deviation exceeded 5%. To diagnose cytomegalovirus status from the catalog of TCR beta chain sequences, a statistical classification framework was built. V and J gene assignment, in a later analysis, came from comparing TCR nucleotide sequences with IMGT/GENE-DB human TR gene sequences. Using the TCRdist pipeline, a later analysis assigned CDR3 sequences along with most-parsimonious VDJ recombination scenarios. A later analysis defined each TCR beta chain by its CDR3 amino acid sequence plus V-gene family, and excluded reads lacking a unique V-gene family. In a later analysis, several hundred highly shared, low-generation-probability nucleotide sequences were removed to address suspected cross-contamination and a sequencing artifact. For each public chain, a later analysis derived a clonal expansion index from normalized ranks of inferred template counts within each repertoire. In a later analysis, generation probabilities were computed with a VDJ recombination model fitted to out-of-frame rearrangements, and the resulting probabilities were checked against IGoR. In a later analysis, TCR-TCR, TCR-HLA and TCR-CMV co-occurrence was scored with hypergeometric tests, and a repertoire-size bias correction was applied to TCR pairs. To estimate false discovery rates, a later analysis permuted the HLA or CMV assignments 20 times. A later analysis grouped co-occurring TCRs with DBSCAN, adding TCRdist sequence similarity when clustering within HLA-allele-positive subsets. Repertoires with fewer than 30,000 or more than 120,000 public chains, plus five repertoires with anomalous nucleotide sharing, were excluded from co-occurrence clustering. TCRdb re-hosts the immuneACCESS table, in-frame sequences only. Its copies lack some clones; in the studies checked, an unresolved V gene accounts for under half of them, and the cause for the rest is not known. V and J calls and clone size are copied from that table; D and trimming were computed from the DNA. This sample comprises about 70,000 clones, roughly 81% of them detected only once. The top ten constitute 11% of the sample.

This clone has more than one count but fewer than ten. Its antigen is still unknown. No much larger clone exists at a distance of one base, and base qualities are not known. After removal of 1 base from V and 5 bases from J, the junction retains 4 bases not matched to a gene. Based on the germline V gene, the CDR1 and CDR2 sequences are MGHDK and SYGVNS. The CDR3 spans 14 residues, from the cysteine through the phenylalanine. Kept here is only the CDR3 DNA, which spans 42 bases and is read in frame from base 1. The cohort consisted of more than 650 healthy bone marrow donors. At the time of sampling, all cohort members were nominally healthy, though unrecorded immune exposures were likely present. Of the 710 or so cohort members, around 290 had a positive CMV serostatus and about 360 had a negative one, while no CMV serostatus was recorded for the donor. A peripheral blood sample was provided by each donor, and peripheral blood mononuclear cells were used for TCR beta sequencing. Genomic DNA extraction from the blood cell samples was performed with the Qiagen DNeasy Blood Extraction Kit.

The rearrangement combines TRBV25-1 with TRBJ2-5, and 7 bases in between align with TRBD1. Sequencing was carried out using PBMCs. The sequence was obtained from a human donor in good health. The DNA sequence reads TGTGCCAGCAGTGAATGGGTAGGGGGCGAGACCCAGTACTTC. It is translated as CASSEWVGGETQYF.